This TCR beta chain was identified in a study of blood T cell repertoires in COVID-19. Study-level background: Donors in the United States, Italy and Spain gave samples during acute or convalescent COVID-19. Sources were T cells, B-cell-depleted T cells, or PBMCs; the material itself was cDNA or gDNA.

As processed by the authors: How many nucleated cells were present was estimated from reference gene primer amplification. Using immunoSEQ multiplex PCR, the repertoire was profiled, and TCRdb retains in-frame clones only, with some absent. Clone size and the V and J calls come from that table; the DNA yielded D and trimming. The data show approximately 240,000 clones, around 83% seen once. Germline V gene lookup returns CDR1 MNHNY and CDR2 SVGAGI (reference sequence). The CDR3 sequence is 13 residues long. V was trimmed by 8 bases and J by 7 bases, leaving 16 bases between them. The sequencing input was peripheral blood. This clonotype was obtained from a woman between 40 and 50 years old who had recovered from COVID-19. The gene calls are TRBV6-6 and TRBJ2-3, with TRBD1 as a possible D gene (5 bases). The CDR3 loop is CASVLGASNTQYF. The DNA for the CDR3 is TGTGCCAGCGTTTTAGGGGCATCTAATACGCAGTATTTT.